These T cell receptor beta chains were read from a single sample in a study of cytomegalovirus exposure and HLA in healthy donors. The data were produced by immunoSEQ multiplex PCR, yet TCRdb's version contains in-frame clones alone and is incomplete. The table lists roughly 150,000 clones, around 82% of them singletons. Sequencing input: PBMCs. These receptors all come from a woman between 45 and 65 years old in good health and CMV-seropositive. Both conserved end residues are part of each CDR3. D genes are given only for firm matches. Some rows mark clone size as missing; the rest say once, few, many or name a class of expanded clone.

>TRBD1|TRBJ1-1|-|TRBV5-5
TGTGCCAGCAGCCTGGACAGGGCCCACGCTGAAGCTTTCTTT
CASSLDRAHAEAFF
>TRBD1|TRBJ1-4|-|TRBV2
TGTGCCAGCAAGGGGCAGGGGGCTAACGAAAAACTGTTTTTT
CASKGQGANEKLFF
>-|TRBJ1-1|-|TRBV7-9
TGTGCCAGCAGCTTACTTAGTTTCGGTATGGGGGGGCACACTGAAGCTTTCTTT
CASSLLSFGMGGHTEAFF
>-|TRBJ2-1|-|TRBV7-9
TGTGCCAGCAGCTTAGTCGGGGATGAGCAGTTCTTC
CASSLVGDEQFF
>TRBD1|TRBJ2-3|-|TRBV5-6
TGTGCCAGCAGCCCCGGGACAGGTTCGCAGTATTTT
CASSPGTGSQYF
>-|TRBJ2-3|-|TRBV2
TGTGCCAGCCGCCAGGGCGGCACAGATACGCAGTATTTT
CASRQGGTDTQYF
>-|TRBJ2-5|-|TRBV9
TGTGCCAGCGGGCGGGGCCCGGTGCGGGAGACCCAGTACTTC
CASGRGPVRETQYF
>TRBD1|TRBJ2-6|-|TRBV6-1
TGTGCCAGCAGCTTGACAGGGACTGGGGCCAACGTCCTGACTTTC
CASSLTGTGANVLTF
>-|TRBJ1-1|-|TRBV27
TGTGCCAGCAGTTTATCGAGGGGGTTGAACACTGAAGCTTTCTTT
CASSLSRGLNTEAFF
>-|TRBJ2-7|-|TRBV2
TGTGCCAGCAGTGTAGGGGCGGAGCAGTACTTC
CASSVGAEQYF
>-|TRBJ2-1|-|TRBV5-6
TGTGCCAGCAGCTTGCGTGGCGGGGGCACCTACAATGAGCAGTTCTTC
CASSLRGGGTYNEQFF
>TRBD2|TRBJ2-4|-|TRBV2
TGTGCCAGCAGTGAATTTGCGGGGGTAAACATTCAGTACTTC
CASSEFAGVNIQYF
>TRBD2|TRBJ2-7|-|TRBV30
TGTGCCTGGGGACTAGCGGGGAACGAGCAGTACTTC
CAWGLAGNEQYF
>-|TRBJ2-1|-|TRBV5-1
TGCGCCAGCAGCTCCTATAGCGGAGGGCGCAATGAGCAGTTCTTC
CASSSYSGGRNEQFF
>-|TRBJ2-1|-|TRBV12-5
TGTGCTAGTGGTTTGTTAGTCGAGCAGTTCTTC
CASGLLVEQFF
>-|TRBJ2-3|-|TRBV9
TGTGCCAGCAGCGTAGATGTGGGGGGAAGCCGCCCAGATACGCAGTATTTT
CASSVDVGGSRPDTQYF
>-|TRBJ2-7|-|TRBV14
TGTGCCAGCAGCCAAGGTACAGGGTGGTCTGGAGAGCAGTACTTC
CASSQGTGWSGEQYF
>-|TRBJ1-1|-|TRBV7-9
TGTGCCAGCAGCTATACAGGGAAAGGCGGTTTCACTGAAGCTTTCTTT
CASSYTGKGGFTEAFF
>TRBD1|TRBJ2-7|-|TRBV29-1
TGCAGCGTTGAAATTAGAGGGACAGCTCCGAGGTACGAGCAGTACTTC
CSVEIRGTAPRYEQYF
>TRBD1|TRBJ1-1|-|TRBV4-1
TGCGCCAGCAGCCAAGGCCAAACAGGGGGAATAGTTGAAGCTTTCTTT
CASSQGQTGGIVEAFF
>-|TRBJ1-5|-|TRBV11-2
TGTGCCAGCAGCCTTGGAGACGAGGGCAATCAGCCCCAGCATTTT
CASSLGDEGNQPQHF
>TRBD2|TRBJ2-2|once|TRBV7-2
TGTGCCAGCAGCTTAGGGGGGGGGATTTGGGAGCTGTTTTTT
CASSLGGGIWELFF